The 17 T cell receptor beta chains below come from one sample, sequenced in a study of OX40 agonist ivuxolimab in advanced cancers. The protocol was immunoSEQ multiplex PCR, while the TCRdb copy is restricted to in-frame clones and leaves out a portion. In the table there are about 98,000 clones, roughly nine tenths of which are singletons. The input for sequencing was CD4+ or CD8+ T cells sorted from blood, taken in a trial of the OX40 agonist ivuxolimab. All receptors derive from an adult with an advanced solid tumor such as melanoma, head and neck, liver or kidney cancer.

CDR3 in amino acids: CASSTWTGMNTEAFF. The CDR3 DNA reads as TGTGCCAGCAGCACCTGGACAGGAATGAACACTGAAGCTTTCTTT. V and J are TRBV5-8 and TRBJ1-1; 7 nucleotides line up with TRBD1. V lost 4 bases, J lost 0 bases, and 6 bases stayed unmatched. The CDR3 sequence is 15 residues long. Germline lookup yields CDR1 SGHTS and CDR2 YDEGEE. Filled out from reference TRBV5-8 and TRBJ1-1, the complete variable domain reads EAGVTQSPTHLIKTRGQQATLRCSPISGHTSVYWYQQALGLGLQFLLWYDEGEERNRGNFPPRFSGRQFPNYSSELNVNALELEDSALYLCASSTWTGMNTEAFFGQGTRLTVV.

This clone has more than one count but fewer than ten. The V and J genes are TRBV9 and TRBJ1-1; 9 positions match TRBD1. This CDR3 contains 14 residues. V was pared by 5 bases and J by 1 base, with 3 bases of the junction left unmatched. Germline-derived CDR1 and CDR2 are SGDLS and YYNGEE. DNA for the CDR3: TGTGCCAGCAGGAAGACAGGGGGGAACACTGAAGCTTTCTTT. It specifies CASRKTGGNTEAFF.

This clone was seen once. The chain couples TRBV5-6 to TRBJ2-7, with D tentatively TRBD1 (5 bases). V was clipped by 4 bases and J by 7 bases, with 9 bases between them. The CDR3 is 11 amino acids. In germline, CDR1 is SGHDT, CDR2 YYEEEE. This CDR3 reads CASSGAGEQYF. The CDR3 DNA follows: TGTGCCAGCAGCGGGGCCGGGGAGCAGTACTTC. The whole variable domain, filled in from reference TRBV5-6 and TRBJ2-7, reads DAGVTQSPTHLIKTRGQQVTLRCSPKSGHDTVSWYQQALGQGPQFIFQYYEEEERQRGNFPDRFSGHQFPNYSSELNVNALLLGDSALYLCASSGAGEQYFGPGTRLTVT.

The CDR3 protein is CASSRDTLTYEQYF. The DNA of the CDR3 is TGTGCCAGCAGCCGGGACACCTTAACCTACGAGCAGTACTTC. The chain is built from TRBV7-2 and TRBJ2-7, with D possibly TRBD1 on 6 matching bases. The ends were cut back, 5 bases at V and 2 bases at J, with 13 bases in the middle. This CDR3 is built from 14 residues. Germline V CDR1 and CDR2: SGHTA, FQGNSA.

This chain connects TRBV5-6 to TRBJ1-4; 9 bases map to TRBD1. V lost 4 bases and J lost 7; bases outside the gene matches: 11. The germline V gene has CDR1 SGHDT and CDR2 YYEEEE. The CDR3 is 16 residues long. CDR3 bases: TGTGCCAGCAGCCCCCCGGGACAGGGATTGGGTGAAAAACTGTTTTTT. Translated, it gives CASSPPGQGLGEKLFF.

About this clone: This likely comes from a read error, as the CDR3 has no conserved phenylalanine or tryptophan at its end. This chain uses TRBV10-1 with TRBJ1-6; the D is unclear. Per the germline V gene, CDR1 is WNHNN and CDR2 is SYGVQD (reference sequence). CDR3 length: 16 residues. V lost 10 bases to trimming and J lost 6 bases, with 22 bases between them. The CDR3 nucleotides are TGCGCCATCACGTTCCTTGGGCCGCCTGGTAATTCACCCCTCCACCTT. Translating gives CAITFLGPPGNSPLHL.

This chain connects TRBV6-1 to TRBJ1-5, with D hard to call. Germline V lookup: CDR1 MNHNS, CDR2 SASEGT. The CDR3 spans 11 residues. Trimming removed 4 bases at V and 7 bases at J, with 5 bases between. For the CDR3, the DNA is TGTGCCAGCAGTGTAACGCAGCCCCAGCATTTT. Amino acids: CASSVTQPQHF.

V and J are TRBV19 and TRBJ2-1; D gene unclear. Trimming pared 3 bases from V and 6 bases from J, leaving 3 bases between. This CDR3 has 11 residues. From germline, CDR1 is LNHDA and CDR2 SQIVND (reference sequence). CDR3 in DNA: TGTGCCAGTAGTATCTTCAATGAGCAGTTCTTC. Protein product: CASSIFNEQFF.

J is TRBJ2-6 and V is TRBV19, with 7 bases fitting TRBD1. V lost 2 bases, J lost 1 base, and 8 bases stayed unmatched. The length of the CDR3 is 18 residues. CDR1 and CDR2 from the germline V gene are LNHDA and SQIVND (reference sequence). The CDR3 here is CASSIRQGRKSGANVLTF. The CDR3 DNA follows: TGTGCCAGTAGTATAAGACAGGGCAGGAAATCTGGGGCCAACGTCCTGACTTTC. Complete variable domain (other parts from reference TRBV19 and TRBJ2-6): DGGITQSPKYLFRKEGQNVTLSCEQNLNHDAMYWYRQDPGQGLRLIYYSQIVNDFQKGDIAEGYSVSREKKESFPLTVTSAQKNPTAFYLCASSIRQGRKSGANVLTFGAGSRLTVL.

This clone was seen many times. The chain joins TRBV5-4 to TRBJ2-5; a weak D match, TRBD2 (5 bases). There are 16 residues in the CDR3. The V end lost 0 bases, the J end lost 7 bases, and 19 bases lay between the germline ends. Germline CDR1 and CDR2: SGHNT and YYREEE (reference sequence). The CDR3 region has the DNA TGTGCCAGCAGCTTGGGAGCCCCCAGAGGGATGGGGACCCAGTACTTC. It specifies CASSLGAPRGMGTQYF.

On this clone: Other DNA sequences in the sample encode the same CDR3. This CDR3 is CASSISDYNEQFF. The CDR3 bases are TGTGCCAGTAGTATTTCAGACTACAATGAGCAGTTCTTC. The gene calls are TRBV19 and TRBJ2-1; D unclear. The CDR3 loop spans 13 amino acids. Germline CDR1 reads LNHDA; CDR2 reads SQIVND (reference sequence). Between the trimmed V and J ends, which lost 3 bases and 3 bases, there was a span of 6 bases.

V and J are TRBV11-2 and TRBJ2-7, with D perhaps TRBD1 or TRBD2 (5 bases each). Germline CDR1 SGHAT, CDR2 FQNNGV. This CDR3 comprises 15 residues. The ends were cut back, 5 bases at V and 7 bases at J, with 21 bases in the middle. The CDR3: CASSLRDGSTGEQYF. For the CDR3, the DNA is TGTGCCAGCAGCCTACGGGACGGATCTACGGGGGAGCAGTACTTC. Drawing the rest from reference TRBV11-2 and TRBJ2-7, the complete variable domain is EAGVAQSPRYKIIEKRQSVAFWCNPISGHATLYWYQQILGQGPKLLIQFQNNGVVDDSQLPKDRFSAERLKGVDSTLKIQPAKLEDSAVYLCASSLRDGSTGEQYFGPGTRLTVT.

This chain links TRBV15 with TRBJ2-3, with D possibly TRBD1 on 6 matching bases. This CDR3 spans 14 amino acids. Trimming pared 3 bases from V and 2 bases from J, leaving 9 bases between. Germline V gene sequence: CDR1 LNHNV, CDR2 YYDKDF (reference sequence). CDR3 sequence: CATSSGGPTDTQYF. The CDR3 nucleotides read TGTGCCACCAGCAGTGGGGGCCCCACAGATACGCAGTATTTT.

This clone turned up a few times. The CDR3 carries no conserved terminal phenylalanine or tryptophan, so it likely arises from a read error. The CDR3 DNA reads as TGTGCCAGCAGCCCAGGGGAATCACCCCTCCACCTT. Translation: CASSPGESPLHL. This chain joins TRBV6-1 and TRBJ1-6, with D maybe TRBD1 (6 bases). Germline assignment: CDR1 MNHNS and CDR2 SASEGT. Deletions cut 6 bases from V and 10 bases from J, with 10 bases between. This CDR3 spans 12 amino acids.

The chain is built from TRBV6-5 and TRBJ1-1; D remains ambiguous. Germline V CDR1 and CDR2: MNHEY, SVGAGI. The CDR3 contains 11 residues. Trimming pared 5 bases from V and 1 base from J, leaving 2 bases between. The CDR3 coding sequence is TGTGCCAGCAGTGGGAACACTGAAGCTTTCTTT. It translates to CASSGNTEAFF.

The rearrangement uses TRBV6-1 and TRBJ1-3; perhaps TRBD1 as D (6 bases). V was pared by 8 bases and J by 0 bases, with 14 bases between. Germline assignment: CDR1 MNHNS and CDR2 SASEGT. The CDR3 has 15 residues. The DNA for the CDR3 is TGTGCCAGCGAAAGGGGGGGCAACTCTGGAAACACCATATATTTT. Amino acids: CASERGGNSGNTIYF.

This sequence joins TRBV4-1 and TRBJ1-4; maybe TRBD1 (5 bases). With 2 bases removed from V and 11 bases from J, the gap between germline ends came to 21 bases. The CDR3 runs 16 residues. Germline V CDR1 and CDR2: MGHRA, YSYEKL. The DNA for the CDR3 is TGCGCCAGCAGCCAATCATGGACGGACAAGGTGGCGAAACTGTTTTTT. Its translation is CASSQSWTDKVAKLFF.